Included here is one TCR beta chain sequence, with context. This clone was counted between two and nine times. The clone's antigen remains unknown. Base qualities are not at hand, and no much larger clone is one base apart. This sample was included in a study of shared clonotypes between healthy human individuals (dated by TCRdb to the early 2020s). Background for the entire study: A few men and two women, aged 18 to 49 years, made up the cohort. Libraries were prepared and TCR repertoires were sequenced by different laboratories using diverse techniques, in order to increase sequencing depth and limit assay-specific biases. Each donor's leukapheresis produced roughly between about 0.9 and 9.5 billion PBMCs. To estimate repertoire size and how much clonotypes are shared between individuals, the study performed deep sequencing of blood TCR repertoires from 4 to 6 healthy adults.

The donors were healthy, HIV-negative adults with no recently reported acute infections or vaccinations. Only Caucasian adults living in Nashville, Tennessee, USA were represented among the donors. In the unsorted samples, roughly 90 million PBMCs were counted, and genomic DNA was extracted using the QIAamp DNA Blood Mini kit. After blood collection by leukapheresis, PBMCs were isolated using Ficoll-Histopaque density gradient centrifugation and then cryopreserved in the vapor phase of liquid nitrogen. The CDR3 contains 15 residues, cysteine and phenylalanine counted. This entry keeps only the CDR3 DNA: 45 bases, framed from base 1. V is trimmed back by 4 bases and J by 3 bases, and the junction contains 7 bases that no gene match accounts for. CDR1 and CDR2 are drawn from the germline V gene: LGHNA, YSLEER. The full study reports these points: Pairwise subsampling led to the expectation that sequencing depth would affect the degree of clonotype sharing among donors. Because the study included only a small number of donors, the genetic and exposure-history diversity represented was limited. Sampling was restricted to blood, and TCR repertoires in tissues likely differ from the TCR repertoires found in blood.

TCR CDR3 regions were amplified from genomic DNA by multiplex PCR using the deep immunoSEQ assay. Extracted genomic DNA from each cell subset was distributed evenly across all wells of several immunoSEQ 96-well plates, and each plate was treated as a replicate. Each replicate PCR for unsorted PBMC received 300 to 350 ng genomic DNA, equal to 30,000 to 35,000 T cell genomes. Unsorted PBMC genomic DNA was sequenced across ten immunoSEQ deep assay plates. Purified libraries were quantified with a Qubit 3.0 fluorometer, sized on a Bioanalyzer 2100, and re-quantified with the KAPA Library Quantification kit. Every immunoSEQ 96-well plate was sequenced on a dedicated single-read 150-cycle Illumina NextSeq 550 flow cell. As for the authors' bioinformatics: The immunoSEQ output contained only junctional sequences without quality scores, so filtering could not match that applied to full-length reads. To assign V/J genes and CDR3, sequences were annotated against IMGT germline references using PyIR, a Python wrapper for IgBLAST v1.9. Reads were filtered out if the reads had weak V/J assignments (E-value above 1e-6), no CDR3, stop codons, out-of-frame junctions, or ambiguous translated residues. V3J clonotypes were defined as sequences sharing an identical inferred V gene, J gene, and CDR3 amino acid sequence. To compute the percentage overlap between repertoires, the number of shared unique clonotypes was divided by the size of the smaller repertoire. Three approaches were used to assess repertoire richness: RTK rarefaction, the Chao1 estimator, and Recon v2.1 estimates of unobserved clonotypes. This immuneACCESS table, as held by TCRdb, lists in-frame sequences with V and J called but not all clones. Of the missing ones, under half trace to an unresolved V gene in checked studies; the others have no known cause. From that table come the V and J calls and clone size; the DNA was used to work out D and trimming. Here the sample has about 460,000 clones; roughly three quarters occur a single time. The ten most abundant clones make up around 11% of the sample.

The V gene is TRBV4-3 and the J gene is TRBJ1-2; 8 of the junction bases match TRBD1. This receptor was taken from a woman in her 40s in good health. Some clones in this sample may be carry-over from other donors' samples. The sequenced material came from PBMCs. CDR3 protein: CASSPFMGQDYGYTF. The DNA sequence is TGCGCCAGCAGCCCCTTTATGGGACAGGACTATGGCTACACCTTC.